This TCR beta chain derives from a study of metastatic and nonmetastatic thyroid tumors. For the study at large: The comparison covered peripheral blood and tumor or nodule tissue in malignant and benign thyroid patients. Study-level points and caveats: In blood and tumor, TCR beta diversity was reportedly significantly higher in malignant thyroid tumors than in benign nodules.

Original handling: Clinicopathological groups of papillary thyroid cancer showed CDR3 differences that were used to build a distant-metastasis classifier. TCRdb re-clonotyped the PCR reads via MiXCR. None of the V and J calls come from the authors' own analysis; TCRdb made them. The data contain about 24,000 clones, around 28% of them singletons. As concerns this clone: The antigen is undetermined.

V gave up 1 base and J gave up 2 bases; unmatched junction bases: 5. The CDR3 loop spans 15 amino acids. Germline CDR1 MGHRA, CDR2 YSYEKL. No patient had received any treatment before thyroid surgery. This chain joins TRBV4-1 and TRBJ2-7, with 7 bases matching TRBD2. Sequencing used blood. The receptor comes from a male donor with papillary thyroid cancer or a benign thyroid nodule (not recorded which). Some clones in this sample may be carry-over from other donors' samples. CDR3 in DNA: TGCGCCAGCAGCCAAGCGCCAGCGGGGACCTACGAGCAGTACTTC. This codes for CASSQAPAGTYEQYF.